What follows are 20 T cell receptor beta chains derived from one specimen sequenced in a study of cytomegalovirus exposure and HLA in healthy donors. PCR used 60 Vbeta primers and 13 Jbeta primers. This table comes from immunoSEQ multiplex PCR, and its TCRdb copy is limited to in-frame clones, with some not included. The profile shows some 130,000 clones, about 80% of them singletons. Sequencing was done on a sample of PBMCs. The receptors were gathered from a male donor in good health and CMV-seropositive.

The chain has TRBV6-6 and TRBJ2-7; 9 bases map to TRBD1. CDR1 is MNHNY, CDR2 SVGAGI, per germline (reference sequence). This CDR3 is built from 14 residues. With 5 bases clipped from V and 2 bases from J, the junction kept 4 bases outside the gene matches. CDR3 DNA: TGTGCCAGCAGTCCGGGACAGGGCACCTACGAGCAGTACTTC. This sequence encodes CASSPGQGTYEQYF.

The chain combines TRBV9 with TRBJ2-1; 7 nucleotides agree with TRBD2. This CDR3 region has 15 residues. V dropped 1 base and J dropped 7; count of bases not matched to a gene: 8. CDR1 SGDLS and CDR2 YYNGEE come from the germline V gene. CDR3 residues: CASSVSGTLGNEQFF. The CDR3 region has the DNA TGTGCCAGCAGCGTAAGCGGGACCCTCGGAAATGAGCAGTTCTTC.

Only a few counts were recorded for this clone. The CDR3 nucleotides are TGTGCCAGTAGTATTTTTTTGGGGGGCACCGGGGAGCTGTTTTTT. Amino acids: CASSIFLGGTGELFF. The rearrangement uses TRBV19 and TRBJ2-2, with D possibly TRBD2 on 6 matching bases. CDR3 length equals 15 residues. Germline values: CDR1 LNHDA, CDR2 SQIVND (reference sequence). The V end lost 3 bases, the J end lost 4 bases, and 12 bases lay between the germline ends.

The V call is TRBV28, the J call TRBJ2-7; 11 bases are a match to TRBD2. Per germline, CDR1 MDHEN and CDR2 SYDVKM. The CDR3 contains 16 residues. The V segment lost 5 bases and the J segment 4 bases; nucleotides outside the gene matches: 10. The CDR3 protein is CASSDSGRAGGYEQYF. CDR3 sequence (DNA): TGTGCCAGCAGTGATAGCGGGAGGGCCGGTGGTTACGAGCAGTACTTC. Full variable domain (outside the CDR3, taken from reference TRBV28 and TRBJ2-7): DVKVTQSSRYLVKRTGEKVFLECVQDMDHENMFWYRQDPGLGLRLIYFSYDVKMKEKGDIPEGYSVSREKKERFSLILESASTNQTSMYLCASSDSGRAGGYEQYFGPGTRLTVT.

The J gene is TRBJ1-2, the V gene TRBV6-1, with no clear D. The CDR3 has 15 residues. Trimming removed 7 bases from V and 4 bases from J, with 19 bases in between. The germline CDR1 and CDR2 sequences are MNHNS and SASEGT. In DNA, the CDR3 is TGTGCCAGCATTGCAACCCTGGGAGTTTCCTATGGCTACACCTTC. The encoded protein is CASIATLGVSYGYTF.

Here the CDR3 reads CASSSTGGFTEAFF. In DNA, the CDR3 is TGTGCCAGCAGCTCCACAGGGGGCTTCACTGAAGCTTTCTTT. The chain joins TRBV9 to TRBJ1-1, with TRBD1 identical over 9 bases. The CDR3 consists of 14 residues. J was trimmed by 4 bases and V by 4 bases; bases with no gene match: 5. Germline loops: CDR1 SGDLS, CDR2 YYNGEE.

This clone was seen only once. The chain carries TRBV2 and TRBJ2-5; TRBD2 agrees at 11 bases. The better agreement between TRBJ2-7 and the DNA end casts doubt on the J call. Germline CDR1 reads SNHLY; CDR2 reads FYNNEI. This CDR3 is 15 amino acids long. The CDR3 DNA follows: TGTGCCAGCAGCGATACGCTAGCGGGGGGTTACGAGCAGTACTTC. Amino acid sequence: CASSDTLAGGYEQYF.

This clone was observed a single time. This chain joins TRBV15 and TRBJ1-4; D perhaps matches TRBD1 (5 bases). Per the germline V gene, CDR1 is LNHNV and CDR2 is YYDKDF (reference sequence). V dropped 0 bases and J dropped 0 bases, with 8 bases sitting between them. The CDR3 totals 16 residues. CDR3 sequence reads: CATSREQAATNEKLFF. DNA of the CDR3: TGTGCCACCAGCAGAGAACAGGCCGCAACTAATGAAAAACTGTTTTTT.

The chain employs TRBV18 and TRBJ1-3; D call uncertain. The germline V and J ends were trimmed by 1 base and 0 bases, with 13 bases remaining between them. Germline CDR1 is KGHSH and CDR2 is LQKENI. The CDR3 contains 17 residues. CDR3 bases: TGTGCCAGCTCACCACAAACATCGGGGAGCTCTGGAAACACCATATATTTT. This encodes CASSPQTSGSSGNTIYF.

The rearrangement links TRBV6-1 to TRBJ2-5; 12 nucleotides match TRBD2. Germline assignment: CDR1 MNHNS and CDR2 SASEGT. The CDR3 length is 15 residues. The CDR3 nucleotides are TGTGTCCTAAATCTAGCGGGGGGGGTGTCGGAGACCCAGTACTTC. It specifies CVLNLAGGVSETQYF.

The chain uses TRBV7-9 and TRBJ2-1, with D tentatively TRBD1 (6 bases). CDR3 size: 14 residues. Per germline, CDR1 SEHNR and CDR2 FQNEAQ (reference sequence). V lost 5 bases and J 3 bases, leaving 11 bases between the germline ends. In nucleotides, the CDR3 is TGTGCCAGCAGCCACGGACAGTACTACAATGAGCAGTTCTTC. It encodes CASSHGQYYNEQFF.

This clone was picked up a small number of times. V is TRBV7-9 and J is TRBJ2-7, with a weak D call TRBD1 (7 bases). V lost 5 bases to trimming and J lost 0 bases, with 23 bases between them. Germline V CDR1 and CDR2: SEHNR, FQNEAQ (reference sequence). This CDR3 comprises 18 residues. In nucleotides, the CDR3 is TGTGCCAGCAGCCAAGGGACAAGATCAGGGGGGAGCTCCTACGAGCAGTACTTC. It yields the protein CASSQGTRSGGSSYEQYF.

The CDR3 sequence: CAGGQGSDTEAFF. CDR3 sequence (DNA): TGTGCCGGTGGACAGGGGTCGGACACTGAAGCTTTCTTT. The gene calls are TRBV11-2 and TRBJ1-1; 9 nucleotides match TRBD1. With 11 bases clipped from V and 3 bases from J, the junction kept 7 bases outside the gene matches. This CDR3 has 13 residues. Germline V CDR1 and CDR2: SGHAT, FQNNGV. Using reference TRBV11-2 and TRBJ1-1 for the parts outside the CDR3, the full variable domain is EAGVAQSPRYKIIEKRQSVAFWCNPISGHATLYWYQQILGQGPKLLIQFQNNGVVDDSQLPKDRFSAERLKGVDSTLKIQPAKLEDSAVYLCAGGQGSDTEAFFGQGTRLTVV.

This clone was detected only once. No conserved phenylalanine or tryptophan is present at the end of the CDR3, so a read error is the likely explanation. The DNA is omitted, as the CDR3 cannot be located on it reliably, and the CDR3 follows TCRdb's listing. CDR3 protein: CASSLALKPGEG. The rearrangement uses TRBV7-9 and TRBJ1-1. CDR1 and CDR2 from the germline V gene are SEHNR and FQNEAQ (reference sequence). A total of 12 residues make up the CDR3, ends included.

This chain links TRBV28 with TRBJ1-2; 9 positions agree with TRBD1. From germline, CDR1 is MDHEN and CDR2 SYDVKM. This CDR3 has 15 amino acids. Unmatched junction bases numbered 4, after V lost 5 bases and J lost 0 bases. This CDR3 reads CASSIQGATNYGYTF. The CDR3 nucleotides read TGTGCCAGCAGTATACAGGGGGCTACTAACTATGGCTACACCTTC.

This clone has a single count. The rearrangement uses TRBV18 and TRBJ1-1; the D is unclear. Trimming took off 3 bases at V and 6 bases at J, with 11 bases between the two ends. The CDR3 length is 13 residues. Germline CDR1 and CDR2: KGHSH and LQKENI. CDR3 protein: CASSPRQEAEAFF. Here the CDR3 DNA reads TGTGCCAGCTCACCCCGGCAGGAGGCTGAAGCTTTCTTT.

The chain links TRBV4-3 to TRBJ2-1; 8 bases agree with TRBD2. The CDR3 contains 14 residues. Looked up from germline, CDR1 is LGHNA and CDR2 is YSLEER. V shed 4 bases, J shed 7 bases, and the junction held 6 bases outside the gene matches. The CDR3 spells CASSPGLVGNEQFF. The DNA of the CDR3 is TGCGCCAGCAGCCCGGGACTAGTCGGGAATGAGCAGTTCTTC.

The V call is TRBV5-1, the J call TRBJ2-1; the D gene is possibly TRBD2 (6 bases). CDR1 is SGHRS and CDR2 is YFSETQ in the germline V gene. The CDR3 has 16 amino acids. Trimming took off 0 bases at V and 2 bases at J, with 12 bases between the two ends. The chain's CDR3 is CASSLGGVATYNEQFF. The CDR3 DNA follows: TGCGCCAGCAGCTTGGGGGGGGTAGCGACCTACAATGAGCAGTTCTTC. Complete variable domain (other parts from reference TRBV5-1 and TRBJ2-1): KAGVTQTPRYLIKTRGQQVTLSCSPISGHRSVSWYQQTPGQGLQFLFEYFSETQRNKGNFPGRFSGRQFSNSRSEMNVSTLELGDSALYLCASSLGGVATYNEQFFGPGTRLTVL.

This CDR3 is CASSLFLAGQETQYF. CDR3 coding DNA: TGTGCCAGCAGCTTGTTTCTAGCCGGCCAAGAGACCCAGTACTTC. The V call is TRBV5-8, the J call TRBJ2-5; tentatively, D is TRBD2 (5 bases). In germline, CDR1 is SGHTS, CDR2 YDEGEE. Between the trimmed V and J ends, which lost 1 base and 1 base, there was a span of 11 bases. The CDR3 contains 15 residues.

The table lists this clone with a few counts. The chain couples TRBV7-2 to TRBJ2-2; TRBD1 matches 9 bases. CDR1 SGHTA and CDR2 FQGNSA come from the germline V gene. The CDR3 runs 18 residues. Unmatched junction bases numbered 11, after V lost 6 bases and J lost 0 bases. In nucleotides, the CDR3 is TGTGCCAGCAGGACCCCGGGACAGGGAGTTTCGAACACCGGGGAGCTGTTTTTT. Translation: CASRTPGQGVSNTGELFF.